Listed below are T cell receptor beta chains from one sample, sequenced in a study of blood T cell repertoires in COVID-19. This table comes from immunoSEQ multiplex PCR, and its TCRdb copy is limited to in-frame clones, with some not included. The table includes roughly 300,000 clones, more than 80% detected once. Sequenced input: peripheral blood. The receptors here all came from a man aged 18-30 years who had recovered from COVID-19. Both conserved end residues are part of each CDR3. Each record gives: J gene, D gene, V gene, clone size, CDR3 DNA, CDR3 protein. The D gene is left open where the match is weak. For some rows the clone size is stated as once, few or many, or as a class when expanded; others skip it.

J gene: TRBJ1-5; D gene: TRBD1; V gene: TRBV9; clone size: once; CDR3 DNA: TGTGCCAGCAGCTTGGGACAGGGGGATGGACAGCCCCAGCATTTT; CDR3 protein: CASSLGQGDGQPQHF
J gene: TRBJ2-2; D gene: TRBD2; V gene: TRBV19; clone size: few; CDR3 DNA: TGTGCCAGTACCATGAGGGGAGGGACCGCAAGGGGAACCGGGGAGCTGTTTTTT; CDR3 protein: CASTMRGGTARGTGELFF
J gene: TRBJ1-2; D gene: TRBD1; V gene: TRBV27; clone size: -; CDR3 DNA: TGTGCCAGCAGCGACAGGGGGCGAGGGGATAACTATGGCTACACCTTC; CDR3 protein: CASSDRGRGDNYGYTF
J gene: TRBJ1-1; D gene: -; V gene: TRBV5-4; clone size: -; CDR3 DNA: TGTGCCAGCAGCGACGAGGACACTGAAGCTTTCTTT; CDR3 protein: CASSDEDTEAFF
J gene: TRBJ1-2; D gene: -; V gene: TRBV2; clone size: -; CDR3 DNA: TGTGCCAGCAGTGACGCGGGGGCAGGCTACACCTTC; CDR3 protein: CASSDAGAGYTF
J gene: TRBJ2-1; D gene: -; V gene: TRBV18; clone size: few; CDR3 DNA: TGTGCCAGCTCACCACGGCAGGGGCAGGATGAGCAGTTCTTC; CDR3 protein: CASSPRQGQDEQFF
J gene: TRBJ2-7; D gene: TRBD1; V gene: TRBV19; clone size: -; CDR3 DNA: TGTGCCAGTAGTATTCCGGACAGGGGGCTCGGCGAGCAGTACTTC; CDR3 protein: CASSIPDRGLGEQYF
J gene: TRBJ2-7; D gene: TRBD1; V gene: TRBV27; clone size: -; CDR3 DNA: TGTGCCAGCAGTCCTCAGGGGGAACACGAGCAGTACTTC; CDR3 protein: CASSPQGEHEQYF
J gene: TRBJ1-1; D gene: -; V gene: TRBV3-1/TRBV3-2; clone size: -; CDR3 DNA: TGTGCCAGCAGCCAAGATTTCGGCCAGGGTAGCACTGAAGCTTTCTTT; CDR3 protein: CASSQDFGQGSTEAFF
J gene: TRBJ1-2; D gene: -; V gene: TRBV10-2; clone size: -; CDR3 DNA: TGCGCCAGCAGTGAGTCACAGGATGGGTATGGCTACACCTTC; CDR3 protein: CASSESQDGYGYTF
J gene: TRBJ2-3; D gene: -; V gene: TRBV5-4; clone size: once; CDR3 DNA: TGTGCCAGCATGACTTACTCCACAGATACGCAGTATTTT; CDR3 protein: CASMTYSTDTQYF
J gene: TRBJ1-1; D gene: TRBD1; V gene: TRBV7-9; clone size: once; CDR3 DNA: TGTGCCAGCAGCTTAGGACAGGGGGTACACACTGAAGCTTTCTTT; CDR3 protein: CASSLGQGVHTEAFF
J gene: TRBJ2-5; D gene: TRBD2; V gene: TRBV7-2; clone size: once; CDR3 DNA: TGTGCCAGCAGCTTAAGTGGGGGGGAAGAGACCCAGTACTTC; CDR3 protein: CASSLSGGEETQYF
J gene: TRBJ2-3; D gene: TRBD2; V gene: TRBV11-2; clone size: -; CDR3 DNA: TGTGCCAGCAGCATCCTGCAGGGGACTAGCGGGGGAGTCACAGATACGCAGTATTTT; CDR3 protein: CASSILQGTSGGVTDTQYF
J gene: TRBJ1-1; D gene: -; V gene: TRBV12-3/TRBV12-4; clone size: -; CDR3 DNA: TGTGCCAGCAGAGTGGACAGCTACACTGAAGCTTTCTTT; CDR3 protein: CASRVDSYTEAFF
J gene: TRBJ2-7; D gene: -; V gene: TRBV3-1/TRBV3-2; clone size: -; CDR3 DNA: TGTGCCAGCAGCCAACGTGTGGAGTTCCTATACGAGCAGTACTTC; CDR3 protein: CASSQRVEFLYEQYF
J gene: TRBJ2-3; D gene: -; V gene: TRBV5-1; clone size: -; CDR3 DNA: TGCGCCAGCAGCGGCGGTGGGGGGACAGATACGCAGTATTTT; CDR3 protein: CASSGGGGTDTQYF
J gene: TRBJ1-1; D gene: -; V gene: TRBV6-2/TRBV6-3; clone size: -; CDR3 DNA: TGTGCCAGCAGTTACTCGGAAGGAAGGGGTTTCTTT; CDR3 protein: CASSYSEGRGFF
J gene: TRBJ1-2; D gene: TRBD1; V gene: TRBV6-5; clone size: -; CDR3 DNA: TGTGCCAGCAGTCCTAGGGGGCAAGGCTACACCTTC; CDR3 protein: CASSPRGQGYTF
J gene: TRBJ1-1; D gene: -; V gene: TRBV12-3/TRBV12-4; clone size: -; CDR3 DNA: TGTGCCAGCGGAGTTTCGTTAAACACTGAAGCTTTCTTT; CDR3 protein: CASGVSLNTEAFF
J gene: TRBJ1-1; D gene: -; V gene: TRBV5-1; clone size: -; CDR3 DNA: TGCGCCAGCAGCTTGGATCCCCAGGGAACTGAAGCTTTCTTT; CDR3 protein: CASSLDPQGTEAFF
J gene: TRBJ1-6; D gene: -; V gene: TRBV18; clone size: -; CDR3 DNA: TGTGCCAGCTCGCTCCGGGCCGGGGAGCCGCTTATAAGCTCCTATAATTCACCCCTCCACTTT; CDR3 protein: CASSLRAGEPLISSYNSPLHF
J gene: TRBJ1-1; D gene: -; V gene: TRBV18; clone size: -; CDR3 DNA: TGTGCCAGCTCCCTCAGGGATAGGAACACTGAAGCTTTCTTT; CDR3 protein: CASSLRDRNTEAFF
J gene: TRBJ1-1; D gene: TRBD1; V gene: TRBV6-5; clone size: -; CDR3 DNA: TGTGCCAGCAGTTACCCGGGGACAGGGGTAACTGAAGCTTTCTTT; CDR3 protein: CASSYPGTGVTEAFF
J gene: TRBJ1-3; D gene: -; V gene: TRBV6-6; clone size: -; CDR3 DNA: TGTGCCAGCAGTTACTCTGAGTCCTCCTCTGGAAACACCATATATTTT; CDR3 protein: CASSYSESSSGNTIYF
J gene: TRBJ1-2; D gene: -; V gene: TRBV7-2; clone size: -; CDR3 DNA: TGTGCCAGCAGCTTAGAACTCTCGGATGGCTACACCTTC; CDR3 protein: CASSLELSDGYTF
J gene: TRBJ1-1; D gene: -; V gene: TRBV6-5; clone size: -; CDR3 DNA: TGTGCCAGCAGTTCCTCCCCGGGAGTCACTGAAGCTTTCTTT; CDR3 protein: CASSSSPGVTEAFF
J gene: TRBJ2-1; D gene: TRBD2; V gene: TRBV27; clone size: -; CDR3 DNA: TGTGCCAGCAGACTAGCGGGTGGCTCCTACAATGAGCAGTTCTTC; CDR3 protein: CASRLAGGSYNEQFF
J gene: TRBJ1-5; D gene: TRBD1; V gene: TRBV12-3/TRBV12-4; clone size: -; CDR3 DNA: TGTGCCAGCAGTCCCTCGACAGGGTGGCCCCAGCATTTT; CDR3 protein: CASSPSTGWPQHF
J gene: TRBJ1-2; D gene: -; V gene: TRBV7-9; clone size: -; CDR3 DNA: TGTGCCAGCAGCTTAGCGGAGTCCGCCTATGGCTACACCTTC; CDR3 protein: CASSLAESAYGYTF
J gene: TRBJ2-7; D gene: -; V gene: TRBV4-3; clone size: -; CDR3 DNA: TGCGCCAGCAGCCAAGATTTCCGACAGAGACCCTACGAGCAGTACTTC; CDR3 protein: CASSQDFRQRPYEQYF
J gene: TRBJ2-2; D gene: -; V gene: TRBV5-1; clone size: few; CDR3 DNA: TGCGCCAGCAGCTTGGTTCAGGGGACGAACACCGGGGAGCTGTTTTTT; CDR3 protein: CASSLVQGTNTGELFF
J gene: TRBJ1-1; D gene: -; V gene: TRBV6-5; clone size: -; CDR3 DNA: TGTGCCAGCAGTTACACGAGGGATTCTGAAGCTTTCTTT; CDR3 protein: CASSYTRDSEAFF
J gene: TRBJ2-2; D gene: TRBD1; V gene: TRBV2; clone size: -; CDR3 DNA: TGTGCCAGCAGTTGGACAGGGGGCACCGGGGAGCTGTTTTTT; CDR3 protein: CASSWTGGTGELFF
J gene: TRBJ1-2; D gene: TRBD1; V gene: TRBV6-1; clone size: -; CDR3 DNA: TGTGCCAGCAGTGAAGGACAGGGGTTCTATGGCTACACCTTC; CDR3 protein: CASSEGQGFYGYTF
J gene: TRBJ1-1; D gene: TRBD1; V gene: TRBV12-3/TRBV12-4; clone size: -; CDR3 DNA: TGTGCCAGCAGCTCGACAGGGAGCACTGAAGCTTTCTTT; CDR3 protein: CASSSTGSTEAFF